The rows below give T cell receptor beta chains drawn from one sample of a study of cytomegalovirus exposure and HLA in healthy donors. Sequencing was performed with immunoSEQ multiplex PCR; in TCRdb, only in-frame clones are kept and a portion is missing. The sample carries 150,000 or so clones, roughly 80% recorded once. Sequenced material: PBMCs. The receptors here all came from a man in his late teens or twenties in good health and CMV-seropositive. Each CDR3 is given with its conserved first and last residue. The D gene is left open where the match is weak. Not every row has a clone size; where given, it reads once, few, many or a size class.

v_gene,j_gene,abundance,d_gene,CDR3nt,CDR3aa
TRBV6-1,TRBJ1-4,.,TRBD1,TGTGCCAGCAATTCCGGGACAGGGGGCTTCGAAAAACTGTTTTTT,CASNSGTGGFEKLFF
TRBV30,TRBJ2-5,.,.,TGTGCCTGGAACAAAATAGAGACCCAGTACTTC,CAWNKIETQYF
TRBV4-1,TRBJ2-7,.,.,TGCGCCAGCAGCCAAGAGGGCCATTTACAGGGTTCCTACGAGCAGTACTTC,CASSQEGHLQGSYEQYF
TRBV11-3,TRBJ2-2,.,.,TGTGCCAGCAGCTTGGCCGGGACCGGGGAGCTGTTTTTT,CASSLAGTGELFF
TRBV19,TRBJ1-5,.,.,TGTGCCAGTAGTCTCGGACAGTGGCAGCCCCAGCATTTT,CASSLGQWQPQHF
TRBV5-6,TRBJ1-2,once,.,TGTGCCAGCAGTTATAGGACATTCACCTATGGCTACACCTTC,CASSYRTFTYGYTF
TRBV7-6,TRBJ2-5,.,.,TGTGCCAGCAGCCGAAGCCCGGGCCAAGAGACCCAGTACTTC,CASSRSPGQETQYF
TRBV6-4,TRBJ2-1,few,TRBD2,TGTGCCAGCAGCCGAAAAGCGGGGACCTCCTACAATGAGCAGTTCTTC,CASSRKAGTSYNEQFF
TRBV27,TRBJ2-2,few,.,TGTGCCAGCAGGCGGGACGGAGCGAACACCGGGGAGCTGTTTTTT,CASRRDGANTGELFF
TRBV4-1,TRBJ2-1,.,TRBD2,TGCGCCAGCAGCCCCCAAGGCGCGGGGGCCTACAATGAGCAGTTCTTC,CASSPQGAGAYNEQFF
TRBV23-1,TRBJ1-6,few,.,TGCGCCAGCCATCCCTTTGTTGAGATTAGCTCCTATAATTCACCCCTCCACTTT,CASHPFVEISSYNSPLHF
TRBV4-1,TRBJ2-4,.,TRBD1,TGCGCCAGCAGCCAACGACAGGGGGCACGAGGTAACATTCAGTACTTC,CASSQRQGARGNIQYF
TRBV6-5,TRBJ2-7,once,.,TGTGCCAGCAGTTACGGATTCCACTACGAGCAGTACTTC,CASSYGFHYEQYF
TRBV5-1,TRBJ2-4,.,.,TGCGCCAGCAGCTTAAGAACTCCGGTGGACATTCAGTACTTC,CASSLRTPVDIQYF
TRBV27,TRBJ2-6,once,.,TGTGCCGGCAGTTCCTCCCCTTCTGGGGCCAACGTCCTGACTTTC,CAGSSSPSGANVLTF
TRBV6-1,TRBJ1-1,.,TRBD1,TGTGCCAGCAGCTTTGACAGGGGGCAGTCTGAAGCTTTCTTT,CASSFDRGQSEAFF
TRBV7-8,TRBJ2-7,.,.,TGTGCCAGCAGCTTATACGTCAGGACCTCCCCGGGGGCCTACGAGCAGTACTTC,CASSLYVRTSPGAYEQYF
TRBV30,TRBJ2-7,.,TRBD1,TGTGCCTGGAGTGTTGACAGGGGTTCCGAGCAGTACTTC,CAWSVDRGSEQYF
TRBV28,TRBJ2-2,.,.,TGTGCCAGCAGTCACATCCCCGGGAGAAAGACCGGGGAGCTGTTTTTT,CASSHIPGRKTGELFF
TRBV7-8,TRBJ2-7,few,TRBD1,TGTGCCAGCAGCCGTGCAGGGGGTTCCTACGAGCAGTACTTC,CASSRAGGSYEQYF
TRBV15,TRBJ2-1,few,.,TGTGCCACCAGCAGAGTGAGGCAGGGGCCCTACAATGAGCAGTTCTTC,CATSRVRQGPYNEQFF
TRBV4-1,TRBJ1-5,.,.,TGCGCCAGCAGCCCGGAGGGCACTCTTCAGCCCCAGCATTTT,CASSPEGTLQPQHF
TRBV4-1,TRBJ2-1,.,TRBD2,TGCGCCAGCAGCCAAGGAGAGACTAGCACCAATGAGCAGTTCTTC,CASSQGETSTNEQFF
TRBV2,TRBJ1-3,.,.,TGTGCCAGCAGTGGGTCTGGAGAGGGAACCTCTGGAAACACCATATATTTT,CASSGSGEGTSGNTIYF
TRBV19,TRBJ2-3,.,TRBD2,TGTGCCACCCACGCCGGACTAGCGGGGACACAGCGGGATACGCAGTATTTT,CATHAGLAGTQRDTQYF
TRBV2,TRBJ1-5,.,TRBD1,TGTGCCAGCCGCGGGACAGGATCGGGTAACCCCCAGCATTTT,CASRGTGSGNPQHF
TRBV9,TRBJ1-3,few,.,TGTGCCAGCAGCGCCAGGACAGCGAGCTCTGGAAACACCATATATTTT,CASSARTASSGNTIYF
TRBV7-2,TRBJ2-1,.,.,TGTGCCAGCAGCTTAAGATTCGGGACTGACCCTAACAATGAGCAGTTCTTC,CASSLRFGTDPNNEQFF
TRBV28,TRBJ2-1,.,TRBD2,TGTGCCAGCAGTTTAGTCGGGAGGACCAATGAGCAGTTCTTC,CASSLVGRTNEQFF
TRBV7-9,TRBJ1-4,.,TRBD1,TGTTCCAGCAGCTTCGGACAGGGCAATGAAAAACTGTTTTTT,CSSSFGQGNEKLFF
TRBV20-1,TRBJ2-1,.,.,TGCAGTGCTACTGGACTTCGCCAGCAGTTCTTC,CSATGLRQQFF
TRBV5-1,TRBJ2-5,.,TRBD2,TGCGCCAGCAGCCGGAGGGTGACTAGCGGGACCCAAGAGACCCAGTACTTC,CASSRRVTSGTQETQYF
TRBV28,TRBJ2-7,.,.,TGTGCCATCCAGATACCCGAATTAAATTACGAGCAGTACTTC,CAIQIPELNYEQYF
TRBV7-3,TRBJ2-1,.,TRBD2,TGTGCCAGCAGCTTAATTGGGACTAGCGTCGTCTTC,CASSLIGTSVVF
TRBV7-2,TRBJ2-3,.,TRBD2,TGTGCCAGCAGCTTAGTGGGCGGGAGGTCCCCAGATACGCAGTATTTT,CASSLVGGRSPDTQYF
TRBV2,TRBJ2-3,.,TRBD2,TGTGCCAGCAGGCCTCGGGAGGGGTTAGATACGCAGTATTTT,CASRPREGLDTQYF
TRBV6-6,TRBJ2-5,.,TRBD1,TGTGCCAGCAGTCGACAGGGGGCAACAGAGACCCAGTACTTC,CASSRQGATETQYF
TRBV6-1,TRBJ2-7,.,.,TGTGCCAGCAGCCCGTGGGGGGGGGCCGGCTACGAGCAGTACTTC,CASSPWGGAGYEQYF
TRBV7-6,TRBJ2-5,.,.,TGTGCCAGCAGCCACAGGGTGGAGACCCAGTACTTC,CASSHRVETQYF
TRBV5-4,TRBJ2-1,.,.,TGTGCCAGCAGCTTGTTAGGGTCGGGATACACCTACAATGAGCAGCTCTTC,CASSLLGSGYTYNEQLF